This paragraph reports one T cell receptor (beta chain). CDR3-region Arm-PCR and iRepertoire HTBI primers produced the TCR beta libraries. MiXCR, applied by TCRdb to the multiplex PCR reads, yields one record per CDR3 protein. The sample contains around 300,000 distinct CDR3 sequences, 20% to 25% of which appear only once. This sample is part of a study of regulatory T cells in long-lasting Graves disease. The sample's time point: persistent/refractory GD, antithyroid drugs over 5 years with positive TRAb. PBMC RNA served as the TCR library source. This clonotype was obtained from a female donor with Graves disease. Source: peripheral blood mononuclear cells (PBMCs), taken when the disease was refractory, from a patient treated with antithyroid drugs.

The CDR3 DNA is TGTGCCAGCGGGACAGCGAACACCGGGGAGCTGTTTTTT. This encodes CASGTANTGELFF. J is TRBJ2-2 and V is TRBV6-1, with 7 bases aligning to TRBD1. CDR1 is MNHNS and CDR2 is SASEGT in the germline V gene. V was pared by 8 bases and J by 0 bases, with 0 bases of the junction left unmatched. CDR3 length equals 13 residues.